The rows below give T cell receptor beta chains drawn from one sample of a study of T-cell reconstitution after alpha-beta-depleted transplantation in children. Each CDR3 protein gets one entry after TCRdb re-called the PCR reads with MiXCR. Among some 190,000 distinct CDR3 sequences listed, more than 9.5% were seen once. This specimen consisted of PBMCs, obtained before TCRalphabeta/CD19-depleted stem cell transplant. These TCRs come from a boy under 10 years old with acute myeloid leukemia, due to receive a stem cell transplant. The CDR3 runs from the conserved cysteine through the conserved F or W. The order of the fields is J gene, V gene, clone size, D gene, CDR3 protein, CDR3 DNA. A D gene is named only where the DNA matches it firmly. Clone size, where shown, is once, few, many, or a class for clones that have expanded.

TRBJ1-2,TRBV24-1,many,NA,CATSDQDRNYGYTF,TGTGCCACCAGTGATCAGGACAGAAACTATGGCTACACCTTC
TRBJ2-1,TRBV5-1,many,NA,CASSLSAGDEQFF,TGCGCCAGCAGCTTAAGCGCCGGGGATGAGCAGTTCTTC
TRBJ2-3,TRBV7-2,many,NA,CASSPGTDTQYF,TGTGCCAGCAGCCCAGGCACAGATACGCAGTATTTT
TRBJ2-6,TRBV3-1,many,NA,CASSQDRGSGANVLTF,TGTGCCAGCAGCCAAGATCGAGGGTCAGGGGCCAACGTCCTGACTTTC
TRBJ2-2,TRBV3-1,many,TRBD1,CASSRHSGGEVTGELFF,TGTGCCAGCAGCCGACACTCAGGGGGAGAGGTGACCGGGGAGCTGTTTTTT
TRBJ1-2,TRBV6-1,many,NA,CASSPTTDRYYGYTF,TGTGCCAGCAGTCCTACGACCGACAGATACTATGGCTACACCTTC
TRBJ2-2,TRBV20-1,NA,NA,CSARKDPGELFF,TGCAGTGCTAGGAAGGATCCCGGGGAGCTGTTTTTT
TRBJ2-3,TRBV5-1,many,NA,CASALPAQGGTDTQYF,TGCGCCAGCGCCCTTCCGGCTCAGGGAGGAACAGATACGCAGTATTTT
TRBJ2-6,TRBV5-1,many,NA,CASSLIPTPKVLTF,TGCGCCAGCAGCTTGATACCAACCCCTAAAGTCCTGACTTTC
TRBJ2-2,TRBV12-3/TRBV12-4,many,NA,CASRPTGTPTGELFF,TGTGCCAGCAGGCCAACCGGGACCCCCACCGGGGAGCTGTTTTTT
TRBJ2-5,TRBV5-1,many,NA,CASSAYVMEQETQYF,TGCGCCAGCAGCGCCTACGTCATGGAACAAGAGACCCAGTACTTC
TRBJ1-5,TRBV12-3/TRBV12-4,many,NA,CASSPTNQPQHF,TGTGCCAGCAGTCCTACAAATCAGCCCCAGCATTTT
TRBJ2-2,TRBV3-1,NA,TRBD2,CASSPPIIWTGGPLAGELFF,TGTGCCAGCAGCCCCCCCATCATTTGGACGGGAGGGCCGCTGGCCGGGGAGCTGTTTTTT
TRBJ1-4,TRBV15,many,TRBD1,CATSSYRGEKLFF,TGTGCCACCAGCAGTTACAGGGGGGAAAAACTGTTTTTT
TRBJ2-3,TRBV18,many,TRBD2,CASSPPPGGGTDTQYF,TGTGCCAGCTCACCACCGCCGGGAGGAGGCACAGATACGCAGTATTTT
TRBJ2-2,TRBV24-1,many,NA,CATTTGAGELFF,TGTGCCACCACAACGGGGGCCGGGGAGCTGTTTTTT
TRBJ2-7,TRBV7-9,many,NA,CASSPMDGYEQYF,TGTGCCAGCAGCCCCATGGACGGCTACGAGCAGTACTTC
TRBJ2-7,TRBV12-3/TRBV12-4,many,TRBD1,CASNRQGAHEQYF,TGTGCCAGCAATCGACAGGGGGCGCATGAGCAGTACTTC
TRBJ2-5,TRBV20-1,NA,TRBD2,CCATAGSSGRSETQYF,TGCTGTGCTACTGCTGGGTCTAGCGGGAGATCGGAGACCCAGTACTTC
TRBJ2-1,TRBV7-3,NA,NA,CASSLEGGNEQFF,TGTGCCAGCAGCTTGGAAGGGGGCAATGAGCAGTTCTTC
TRBJ1-2,TRBV7-9,many,NA,CASSLEVSPAF,TGTGCCAGCAGCTTAGAGGTGTCGCCCGCCTTC
TRBJ2-1,TRBV20-1,many,TRBD2,CSASRASGVGWRGEQFF,TGCAGTGCTAGTAGGGCTAGCGGGGTGGGCTGGAGGGGTGAGCAGTTCTTC
TRBJ1-2,TRBV20-1,many,TRBD1,CSARDRAGGLACLANYGYTF,TGCAGTGCTAGAGATCGGGCAGGGGGACTAGCCTGTTTAGCTAACTATGGCTACACCTTC
TRBJ2-5,TRBV18,many,TRBD2,CASSPPRGGGQETQYF,TGTGCCAGCTCACCACCACGGGGGGGCGGACAAGAGACCCAGTACTTC
TRBJ1-6,TRBV7-2,many,NA,CASSREANSPLHF,TGTGCCAGCAGCAGAGAAGCAAATTCACCCCTCCACTTT
TRBJ2-2,TRBV29-1,many,TRBD1,CSVDDGQGAGGGELFF,TGCAGCGTTGATGACGGACAGGGGGCTGGTGGCGGGGAGCTGTTTTTT
TRBJ2-1,TRBV24-1,few,NA,CATSDFRDEQFF,TGTGCCACCAGTGATTTTCGAGATGAGCAGTTCTTC
TRBJ1-2,TRBV3-1,many,NA,CASSQRFEGLNYGYTF,TGTGCCAGCAGCCAACGGTTTGAGGGCCTGAACTATGGCTACACCTTC
TRBJ2-4,TRBV20-1,many,NA,CSATESGRHIQYF,TGCAGTGCTACAGAATCGGGGAGGCACATTCAGTACTTC
TRBJ2-2,TRBV20-1,many,NA,CSARERRRTGELFF,TGCAGTGCTAGAGAAAGGAGACGCACCGGGGAGCTGTTTTTT
TRBJ2-1,TRBV2,many,TRBD1,CASRKPYTGEGSYNEQFF,TGTGCCAGCAGGAAACCCTACACAGGGGAAGGCTCCTACAATGAGCAGTTCTTC
TRBJ1-5,TRBV20-1,few,NA,CCASTGGLPSSNQPQHF,TGCTGTGCTAGCACGGGGGGATTACCCTCTAGCAATCAGCCCCAGCATTTT
TRBJ1-1,TRBV10-2,many,NA,CASKGWDTEAFF,TGCGCCAGCAAGGGCTGGGACACTGAAGCTTTCTTT
TRBJ1-2,TRBV19,few,NA,CASSIQGYYGYTF,TGTGCCAGTAGTATCCAGGGGTACTATGGCTACACCTTC
TRBJ2-3,TRBV20-1,many,NA,CSARRTGTDTQYF,TGCAGTGCTAGGAGGACAGGCACAGATACGCAGTATTTT
TRBJ2-7,TRBV15,many,TRBD2,CATKTSGDPYEQYF,TGTGCCACCAAGACTAGCGGGGACCCTTACGAGCAGTACTTC
TRBJ2-2,TRBV20-1,many,NA,CSARAGDSNTGELFF,TGCAGTGCTAGAGCGGGGGATTCGAACACCGGGGAGCTGTTTTTT
TRBJ2-2,TRBV6-2/TRBV6-3,NA,NA,CASSYGDTNTGELFF,TGTGCCAGCAGTTACGGGGATACGAACACCGGGGAGCTGTTTTTT
TRBJ2-1,TRBV12-3/TRBV12-4,many,TRBD2,CASTSVGGRFSNEQFF,TGTGCCAGCACCTCGGTTGGCGGGAGGTTTAGTAATGAGCAGTTCTTC
TRBJ2-5,TRBV6-1,many,NA,CASTSGRPGETQYF,TGTGCCAGCACCTCAGGACGGCCCGGGGAGACCCAGTACTTC
TRBJ2-5,TRBV2,many,NA,CASSEWQGQVVETQYF,TGTGCCAGCAGTGAATGGCAGGGTCAGGTCGTAGAGACCCAGTACTTC
TRBJ2-1,TRBV29-1,many,NA,CSVEEGGNSYNEQFF,TGCAGCGTTGAAGAAGGGGGGAACTCCTACAATGAGCAGTTCTTC
TRBJ1-2,TRBV20-1,many,TRBD1,CSANRGNYGYTF,TGCAGTGCAAACAGGGGAAACTATGGCTACACCTTC
TRBJ1-2,TRBV10-3,many,NA,CAISESNRDGYTF,TGTGCCATCAGTGAGTCGAACAGGGATGGCTACACCTTC
TRBJ1-2,TRBV7-8,many,TRBD1,CASSLSPRTGGEGYTF,TGTGCCAGCAGCTTATCCCCCCGGACAGGGGGCGAAGGCTACACCTTC
TRBJ1-2,TRBV20-1,many,TRBD1,CSAQTGGLYGYTF,TGCAGTGCCCAGACAGGGGGCCTCTATGGCTACACCTTC
TRBJ2-5,TRBV5-1,many,TRBD1,CASSLAGTGETQYF,TGCGCCAGCAGCTTGGCCGGGACAGGGGAGACCCAGTACTTC